The rows below give T cell receptor beta chains drawn from one sample of a study of cytomegalovirus exposure and HLA in healthy donors. Profiling relied on immunoSEQ multiplex PCR, and the TCRdb table lists in-frame clones only, not all of them. The table records around 170,000 clones, around four fifths of them present only once. Material: PBMCs. These receptors were obtained from a woman between 50 and 59 years old in good health and CMV-seropositive. Both conserved end residues are part of each CDR3. A D gene is named only where the DNA matches it firmly. The size of a clone is reported for some rows only, either as once, few or many, or as a class for expanded clones.

v_call: TRBV13; j_call: TRBJ1-2; d_call: .; clone_size: few; cdr3_aa: CASSVQGDGYTF; cdr3_nt: TGTGCCAGCAGCGTACAGGGTGATGGCTACACCTTC
v_call: TRBV7-3; j_call: TRBJ1-1; d_call: TRBD1; clone_size: .; cdr3_aa: CASSLTGQIGMNTEAFF; cdr3_nt: TGTGCCAGCAGCTTAACGGGACAGATAGGAATGAACACTGAAGCTTTCTTT
v_call: TRBV7-9; j_call: TRBJ1-3; d_call: TRBD1; clone_size: .; cdr3_aa: CASSLVYGDRGGNTIYF; cdr3_nt: TGTGCCAGCAGCTTAGTTTACGGTGACAGGGGTGGAAACACCATATATTTT
v_call: TRBV6-6; j_call: TRBJ1-2; d_call: .; clone_size: .; cdr3_aa: CASSPQGGGYTF; cdr3_nt: TGTGCCAGCAGTCCTCAGGGAGGAGGCTACACCTTC
v_call: TRBV11-2; j_call: TRBJ1-1; d_call: .; clone_size: once; cdr3_aa: CASSPREGENTEAFF; cdr3_nt: TGTGCCAGCAGCCCCCGGGAGGGGGAGAACACTGAAGCTTTCTTT
v_call: TRBV6-5; j_call: TRBJ1-2; d_call: .; clone_size: .; cdr3_aa: CASTPGLSDYGYTF; cdr3_nt: TGTGCCAGCACCCCGGGACTCAGTGACTATGGCTACACCTTC
v_call: TRBV6-5; j_call: TRBJ1-5; d_call: .; clone_size: few; cdr3_aa: CASRTGGQPQHF; cdr3_nt: TGTGCCAGCAGGACAGGCGGCCAGCCCCAGCATTTT
v_call: TRBV5-1; j_call: TRBJ1-2; d_call: .; clone_size: .; cdr3_aa: CASSGAGVYGYTF; cdr3_nt: TGCGCCAGCAGCGGAGCAGGGGTCTATGGCTACACCTTC
v_call: TRBV18; j_call: TRBJ1-1; d_call: .; clone_size: .; cdr3_aa: CASSPGVLTNTEAFF; cdr3_nt: TGTGCCAGCTCACCCGGGGTCCTGACTAACACTGAAGCTTTCTTT
v_call: TRBV9; j_call: TRBJ1-2; d_call: .; clone_size: .; cdr3_aa: CASGVAGENYGYTF; cdr3_nt: TGTGCCAGCGGCGTAGCAGGGGAGAACTATGGCTACACCTTC
v_call: TRBV7-2; j_call: TRBJ2-7; d_call: TRBD1; clone_size: once; cdr3_aa: CASSSTGGSSYEQYF; cdr3_nt: TGTGCCAGCAGCTCCACAGGGGGGAGCTCCTACGAGCAGTACTTC
v_call: TRBV10-1; j_call: TRBJ2-3; d_call: TRBD2; clone_size: .; cdr3_aa: CASSAAGGGVDTQYF; cdr3_nt: TGCGCCAGCAGTGCAGCGGGGGGCGGTGTCGATACGCAGTATTTT
v_call: TRBV18; j_call: TRBJ1-2; d_call: TRBD1; clone_size: .; cdr3_aa: CASSPGQGYTGYTF; cdr3_nt: TGTGCCAGCTCCCCGGGACAGGGGTATACGGGCTACACCTTC
v_call: TRBV9; j_call: TRBJ1-6; d_call: .; clone_size: .; cdr3_aa: CASSVVQENSPLHF; cdr3_nt: TGTGCCAGCAGCGTAGTACAGGAAAATTCACCCCTCCACTTT
v_call: TRBV6-5; j_call: TRBJ2-7; d_call: .; clone_size: .; cdr3_aa: CASRPGHLNYEQYF; cdr3_nt: TGTGCCAGCAGGCCGGGACACCTTAACTACGAGCAGTACTTC
v_call: TRBV6-5; j_call: TRBJ2-7; d_call: TRBD2; clone_size: .; cdr3_aa: CAISRGGPSYEQYF; cdr3_nt: TGTGCCATCTCTCGGGGGGGTCCCTCCTACGAGCAGTACTTC
v_call: TRBV11-3; j_call: TRBJ2-7; d_call: .; clone_size: .; cdr3_aa: CASIPYEQYF; cdr3_nt: TGTGCCAGCATCCCGTACGAGCAGTACTTC
v_call: TRBV2; j_call: TRBJ2-5; d_call: .; clone_size: .; cdr3_aa: CASSETGYQETQYF; cdr3_nt: TGTGCCAGCAGTGAAACAGGGTACCAAGAGACCCAGTACTTC
v_call: TRBV6-1; j_call: TRBJ1-2; d_call: .; clone_size: few; cdr3_aa: CASRGGASGYGYTF; cdr3_nt: TGTGCCAGCAGGGGTGGGGCCTCCGGCTATGGCTACACCTTC
v_call: TRBV5-1; j_call: TRBJ2-3; d_call: .; clone_size: .; cdr3_aa: CASSLKRWRGDTDTQYF; cdr3_nt: TGCGCCAGCAGCTTGAAAAGGTGGCGGGGAGACACAGATACGCAGTATTTT
v_call: TRBV6-6; j_call: TRBJ2-2; d_call: .; clone_size: once; cdr3_aa: CASRLGTPNTGELFF; cdr3_nt: TGTGCCAGCAGACTCGGGACACCGAACACCGGGGAGCTGTTTTTT
v_call: TRBV5-8; j_call: TRBJ2-1; d_call: TRBD1; clone_size: .; cdr3_aa: CASSLTGVNEQFF; cdr3_nt: TGTGCCAGCAGTTTAACAGGGGTCAATGAGCAGTTCTTC
v_call: TRBV2; j_call: TRBJ2-7; d_call: .; clone_size: .; cdr3_aa: CASSDVGAQASYEQYF; cdr3_nt: TGTGCCAGCAGTGATGTGGGGGCGCAGGCCTCCTACGAGCAGTACTTC
v_call: TRBV6-6; j_call: TRBJ2-7; d_call: .; clone_size: .; cdr3_aa: CASWSRTYEQYF; cdr3_nt: TGTGCCAGCTGGAGCAGAACCTACGAGCAGTACTTC
v_call: TRBV7-8; j_call: TRBJ1-1; d_call: .; clone_size: .; cdr3_aa: CASSALGGGGTEAFF; cdr3_nt: TGTGCCAGCAGCGCCCTGGGGGGCGGGGGGACTGAAGCTTTCTTT
v_call: TRBV5-1; j_call: TRBJ2-5; d_call: TRBD2; clone_size: .; cdr3_aa: CASTLAGREETQYF; cdr3_nt: TGCGCCAGCACTTTAGCGGGTCGGGAGGAGACCCAGTACTTC
v_call: TRBV11-2; j_call: TRBJ1-1; d_call: .; clone_size: .; cdr3_aa: CASSQDRGGNTEAFF; cdr3_nt: TGCGCCAGCAGCCAAGATCGAGGGGGGAACACTGAAGCTTTCTTT
v_call: TRBV6-5; j_call: TRBJ1-5; d_call: TRBD1; clone_size: .; cdr3_aa: CASSDRDSNQPQHF; cdr3_nt: TGTGCCAGCAGTGACAGGGATAGCAATCAGCCCCAGCATTTT
v_call: TRBV19; j_call: TRBJ2-6; d_call: .; clone_size: .; cdr3_aa: CASSLRGGILDSGANVLTF; cdr3_nt: TGTGCCAGTAGCCTTCGCGGGGGCATCCTCGACTCTGGGGCCAACGTCCTGACTTTC
v_call: TRBV2; j_call: TRBJ2-5; d_call: .; clone_size: .; cdr3_aa: CASNKGLQETQYF; cdr3_nt: TGTGCCAGCAATAAGGGACTCCAAGAGACCCAGTACTTC
v_call: TRBV7-6; j_call: TRBJ2-7; d_call: TRBD1; clone_size: .; cdr3_aa: CASSEGQFPPYEQYF; cdr3_nt: TGTGCCAGCAGCGAGGGACAGTTCCCCCCCTACGAGCAGTACTTC
v_call: TRBV15; j_call: TRBJ1-5; d_call: .; clone_size: .; cdr3_aa: CATSSGDSNQPQHF; cdr3_nt: TGTGCCACCAGCTCGGGGGATAGCAATCAGCCCCAGCATTTT
v_call: TRBV4-3; j_call: TRBJ2-7; d_call: TRBD2; clone_size: few; cdr3_aa: CASSQDASGAYEQYF; cdr3_nt: TGCGCCAGCAGCCAAGATGCTAGCGGCGCCTACGAGCAGTACTTC
v_call: TRBV6-6; j_call: TRBJ2-7; d_call: TRBD2; clone_size: once; cdr3_aa: CASSRGSGGESYEQYF; cdr3_nt: TGTGCCAGCAGTCGAGGGAGCGGGGGGGAATCCTACGAGCAGTACTTC
v_call: TRBV19; j_call: TRBJ2-2; d_call: .; clone_size: once; cdr3_aa: CASSIGQRSNTGELFF; cdr3_nt: TGTGCCAGTAGTATAGGACAGCGATCGAACACCGGGGAGCTGTTTTTT
v_call: TRBV7-9; j_call: TRBJ2-5; d_call: .; clone_size: .; cdr3_aa: CASSLYGRGHQETQYF; cdr3_nt: TGTGCCAGCAGCTTATATGGGCGGGGCCACCAAGAGACCCAGTACTTC
v_call: TRBV7-9; j_call: TRBJ2-3; d_call: TRBD2; clone_size: .; cdr3_aa: CSSSLRLAGFTDTQYF; cdr3_nt: TGTTCCAGCAGCCTGAGACTAGCGGGGTTCACAGATACGCAGTATTTT
v_call: TRBV7-2; j_call: TRBJ1-4; d_call: .; clone_size: .; cdr3_aa: CASSFGGARGEKLFF; cdr3_nt: TGTGCCAGCAGCTTCGGCGGGGCGCGGGGGGAAAAACTGTTTTTT
v_call: TRBV5-4; j_call: TRBJ2-2; d_call: .; clone_size: .; cdr3_aa: CASRTDFPNGELFF; cdr3_nt: TGTGCCAGCAGAACTGACTTTCCTAACGGGGAGCTGTTTTTT
v_call: TRBV25-1; j_call: TRBJ2-3; d_call: TRBD2; clone_size: .; cdr3_aa: CASSARGTSIDTQYF; cdr3_nt: TGTGCCAGCAGTGCCCGGGGGACTAGCATAGATACGCAGTATTTT
v_call: TRBV4-1; j_call: TRBJ1-1; d_call: TRBD1; clone_size: .; cdr3_aa: CASSQDGRGKLEAFF; cdr3_nt: TGCGCCAGCAGCCAAGATGGCAGGGGGAAATTGGAAGCTTTCTTT
v_call: TRBV7-9; j_call: TRBJ2-7; d_call: .; clone_size: many; cdr3_aa: CASSYGFGPYEQYF; cdr3_nt: TGTGCCAGCAGCTACGGGTTTGGCCCCTACGAGCAGTACTTC
v_call: TRBV5-1; j_call: TRBJ1-6; d_call: TRBD1; clone_size: .; cdr3_aa: CASSLSWTGLSTPLHF; cdr3_nt: TGCGCCAGCAGCTTGAGTTGGACAGGGCTTTCGACACCCCTCCACTTT
v_call: TRBV2; j_call: TRBJ2-2; d_call: TRBD2; clone_size: .; cdr3_aa: CASKAGLVGELFF; cdr3_nt: TGTGCCAGCAAAGCGGGGTTAGTCGGGGAGCTGTTTTTT
v_call: TRBV7-8; j_call: TRBJ1-6; d_call: TRBD1; clone_size: .; cdr3_aa: CASSSRQGDNSPLHF; cdr3_nt: TGTGCCAGCAGCTCGCGACAGGGAGACAATTCACCCCTCCACTTT
v_call: TRBV4-1; j_call: TRBJ1-5; d_call: TRBD1; clone_size: .; cdr3_aa: CASSQDRRQGVLDNQPQHF; cdr3_nt: TGCGCCAGCAGCCAAGATCGTAGACAGGGTGTATTGGACAATCAGCCCCAGCATTTT
v_call: TRBV19; j_call: TRBJ2-7; d_call: .; clone_size: .; cdr3_aa: CASSILNSHEQYF; cdr3_nt: TGTGCCAGTAGTATCCTGAACAGCCACGAGCAGTACTTC
v_call: TRBV7-3; j_call: TRBJ2-7; d_call: .; clone_size: .; cdr3_aa: CASSLSSSYEQYF; cdr3_nt: TGTGCCAGCAGCTTATCCTCTTCCTACGAGCAGTACTTC
v_call: TRBV28; j_call: TRBJ1-2; d_call: .; clone_size: .; cdr3_aa: CASSLPGSRGYTF; cdr3_nt: TGTGCCAGCAGTTTACCCGGGTCCCGAGGCTACACCTTC
v_call: TRBV7-9; j_call: TRBJ1-1; d_call: TRBD1; clone_size: .; cdr3_aa: CASSLGTGNTEAFF; cdr3_nt: TGTGCCAGCAGCTTAGGGACAGGGAACACTGAAGCTTTCTTT
v_call: TRBV27; j_call: TRBJ1-6; d_call: TRBD1; clone_size: .; cdr3_aa: CASSLFSTGSSPLHF; cdr3_nt: TGTGCCAGCAGTTTATTCTCGACAGGGAGCTCACCCCTCCACTTT
v_call: TRBV5-1; j_call: TRBJ1-1; d_call: TRBD1; clone_size: once; cdr3_aa: CASSLQGQLNTEAFF; cdr3_nt: TGCGCCAGCAGCTTGCAGGGACAGTTGAACACTGAAGCTTTCTTT
v_call: TRBV5-4; j_call: TRBJ2-5; d_call: TRBD2; clone_size: .; cdr3_aa: CASSLTSGQQETQYF; cdr3_nt: TGTGCCAGCAGCCTTACTAGCGGTCAGCAAGAGACCCAGTACTTC
v_call: TRBV5-1; j_call: TRBJ2-7; d_call: .; clone_size: once; cdr3_aa: CASSFNGGGLDEQYF; cdr3_nt: TGCGCCAGCAGCTTTAATGGGGGGGGCTTAGACGAGCAGTACTTC
v_call: TRBV28; j_call: TRBJ1-5; d_call: TRBD1; clone_size: .; cdr3_aa: CASSSNRGNNQPQHF; cdr3_nt: TGTGCCAGCAGTTCCAACAGGGGGAACAATCAGCCCCAGCATTTT
v_call: TRBV5-1; j_call: TRBJ2-3; d_call: .; clone_size: .; cdr3_aa: CASSLQGAGTDTQYF; cdr3_nt: TGCGCCAGCAGCTTACAAGGGGCTGGGACAGATACGCAGTATTTT